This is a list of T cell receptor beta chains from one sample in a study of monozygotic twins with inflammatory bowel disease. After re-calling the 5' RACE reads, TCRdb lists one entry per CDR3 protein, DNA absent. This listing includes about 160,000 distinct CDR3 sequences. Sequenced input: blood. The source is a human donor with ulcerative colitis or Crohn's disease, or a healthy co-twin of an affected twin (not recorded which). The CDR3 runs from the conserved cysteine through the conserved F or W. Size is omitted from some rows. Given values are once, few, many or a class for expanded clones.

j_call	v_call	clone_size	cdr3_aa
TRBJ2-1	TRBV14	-	CASSPELIGYQIYNEQFF
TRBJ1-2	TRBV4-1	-	CASSQGRFGILAGYTF
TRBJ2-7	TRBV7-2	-	CASSPSRTGEQYF
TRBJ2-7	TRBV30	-	CASKGRGNSYEQYF
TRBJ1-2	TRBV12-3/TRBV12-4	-	CASSLKGQGIYYGYTF
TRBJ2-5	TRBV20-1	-	CSARDWGKRERGLIETQYF
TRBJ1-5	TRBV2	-	CASSFRRGQMSNQPQHF
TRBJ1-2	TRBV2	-	CASTGTGAIYGYTF
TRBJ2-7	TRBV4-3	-	CASSQGVEDRGPYEQYF
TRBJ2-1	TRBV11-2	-	CASSVLQGTLHEQFF
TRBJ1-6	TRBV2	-	CASSEGGTGSRTTLHF
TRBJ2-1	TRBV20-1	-	CSASRSGDVNEQFF
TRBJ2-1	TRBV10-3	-	CAIKIPSGGSYNEQFF
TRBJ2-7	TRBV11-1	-	CASSPSPGSNEQYF
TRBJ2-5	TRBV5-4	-	CASSLGHWETQYF
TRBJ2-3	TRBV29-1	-	CSVPSLPDTDTQYF
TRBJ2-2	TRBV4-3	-	CTSSQGVANTGELFF
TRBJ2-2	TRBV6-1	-	CASSTGRGIGELFF
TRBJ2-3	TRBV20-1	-	CSAPIGGLSTDTQYF
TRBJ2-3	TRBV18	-	CASSPGASTDTQYF
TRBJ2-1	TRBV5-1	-	CASSYGQQSSYNEQFF
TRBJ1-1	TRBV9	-	CASSVFGQANTEAFF
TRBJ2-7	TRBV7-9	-	CASSPPGRYYEQYF
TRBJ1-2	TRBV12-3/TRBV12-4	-	CASSLSTRVNYGYTF
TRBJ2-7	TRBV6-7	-	CASSYSRPGYEQYF
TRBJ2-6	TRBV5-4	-	CASSGSGANVLTF
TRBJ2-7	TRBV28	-	CASSLAVALSYEQYF
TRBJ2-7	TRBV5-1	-	CASSLDDTVYEQYF
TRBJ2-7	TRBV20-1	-	CSASPGTVISYEQYF
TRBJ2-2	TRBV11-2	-	CASSLNRDGSGELFF
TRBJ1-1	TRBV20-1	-	CSARPPVNTEAFF
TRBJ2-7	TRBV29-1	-	CSVATTGLLNYEQYF
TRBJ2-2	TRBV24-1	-	CATSDLGRDTGELFF
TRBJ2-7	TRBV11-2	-	CASSLGQPYEQYF
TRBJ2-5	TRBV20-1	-	CSAIGLAEVSRETQYF
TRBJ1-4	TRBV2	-	CASSVQGNADNEKLFF
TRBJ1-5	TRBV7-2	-	CASSSQGGGNQPQHF
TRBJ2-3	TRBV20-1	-	CSASLAGVADTQYF
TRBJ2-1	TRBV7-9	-	CASSLWTSSNEQFF
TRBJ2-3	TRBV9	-	CASSGRIHTDTQYF
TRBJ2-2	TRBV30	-	CASGGGVNTGELFF
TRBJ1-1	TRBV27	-	CASSLLPGGGLNTEAFF
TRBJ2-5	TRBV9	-	CASSVGPLQETQYF
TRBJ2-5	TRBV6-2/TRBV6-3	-	CASSYTGAGVGETQYF
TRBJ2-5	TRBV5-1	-	CASSLMVAGETQYF
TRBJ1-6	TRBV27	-	CASSQLANSHNSPLHF
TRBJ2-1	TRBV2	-	CASTFLGQGSNEQFF
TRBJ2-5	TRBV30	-	CAWSVSWTMKETQYF
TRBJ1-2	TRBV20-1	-	CSAREGNGDYGYTF
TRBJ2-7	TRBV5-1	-	CASSPSGRSYEQYF
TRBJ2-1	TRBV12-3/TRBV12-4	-	CASSLGAGGINEQFF
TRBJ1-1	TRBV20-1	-	CSARDRTAGDF
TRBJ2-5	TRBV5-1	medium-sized	CASSLEWGQETQYF
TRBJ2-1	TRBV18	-	CASSPGQGVGQFF
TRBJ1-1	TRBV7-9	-	CASSLRQGASTEAFF
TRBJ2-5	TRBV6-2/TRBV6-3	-	CASSGLIGETQYF
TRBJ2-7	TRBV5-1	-	CASNGLADYEQYF
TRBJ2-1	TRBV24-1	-	CATSDVGPSHEQFF
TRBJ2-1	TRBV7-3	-	CASSLRGGRTSYNEQFF
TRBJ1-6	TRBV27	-	CASSPPRGNSPLHF